This TCR beta chain stems from a study of early T cells in non-severe SARS-CoV-2 infection. Looking at the study overall: Sequencing used unsorted whole-blood bulk RNA, so chains lack pairing. Notes on the study in general: Clonotype matching in VDJdb favored anti-spike CD8 responses and did not capture private and CD4 specificities.

On this clonotype: No antigen is known for it.

Looked up from germline, CDR1 is SGHKS and CDR2 is YYEKEE (reference sequence). The CDR3 has 15 amino acids. Trimming removed 3 bases at V and 6 bases at J, with 18 bases between. cDNA molecules, individually, were tagged with unique molecular identifiers. MiXCR was run by TCRdb on the 5' RACE reads, yielding one entry per CDR3 protein. This table has 65,000 to 70,000 distinct CDR3 sequences, 11% appearing once. The chain couples TRBV5-5 to TRBJ1-1; the D gene is possibly TRBD1 (5 bases). Sequenced input: whole blood. This clonotype was sampled from an adult who was a healthcare worker with PCR-confirmed SARS-CoV-2 infection or an uninfected control (not recorded which). The CDR3 DNA follows: TGTGCCAGCAGCTCCCGCGGAGGGGAAGGAGCTGAAGCTTTCTTT. Protein product: CASSSRGGEGAEAFF.